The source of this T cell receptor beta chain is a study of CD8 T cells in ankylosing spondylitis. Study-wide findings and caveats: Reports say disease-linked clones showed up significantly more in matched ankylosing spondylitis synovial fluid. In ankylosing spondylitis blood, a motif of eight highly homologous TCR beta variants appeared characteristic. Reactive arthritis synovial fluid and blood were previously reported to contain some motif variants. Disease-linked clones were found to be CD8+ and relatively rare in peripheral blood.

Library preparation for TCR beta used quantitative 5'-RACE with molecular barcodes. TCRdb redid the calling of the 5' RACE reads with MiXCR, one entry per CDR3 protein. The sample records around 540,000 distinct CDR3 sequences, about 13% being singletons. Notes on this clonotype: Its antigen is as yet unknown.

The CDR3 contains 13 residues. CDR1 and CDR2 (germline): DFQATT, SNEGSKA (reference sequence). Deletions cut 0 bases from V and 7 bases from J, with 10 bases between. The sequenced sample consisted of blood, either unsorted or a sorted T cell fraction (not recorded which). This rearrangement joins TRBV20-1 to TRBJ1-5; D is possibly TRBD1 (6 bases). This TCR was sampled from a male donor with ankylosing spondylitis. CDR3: CSARDRGGQPQHF. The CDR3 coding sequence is TGCAGTGCTAGAGACAGGGGCGGACAGCCCCAGCATTTT.